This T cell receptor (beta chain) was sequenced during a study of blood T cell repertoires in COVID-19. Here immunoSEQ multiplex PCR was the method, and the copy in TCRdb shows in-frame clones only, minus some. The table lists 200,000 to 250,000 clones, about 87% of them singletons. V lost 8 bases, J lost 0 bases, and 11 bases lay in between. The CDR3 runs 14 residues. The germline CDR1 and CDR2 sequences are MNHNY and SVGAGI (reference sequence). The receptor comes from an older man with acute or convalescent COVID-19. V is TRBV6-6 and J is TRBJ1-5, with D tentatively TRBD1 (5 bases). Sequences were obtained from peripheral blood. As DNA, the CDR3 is TGTGCCAGCGTCGGGGGTAATAGCAATCAGCCCCAGCATTTT. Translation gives CASVGGNSNQPQHF.